This T cell receptor beta chain originates from a study of beta chain features in type 1 diabetes. Whole-study results and caveats: Relative to healthy donors, patients appeared to have naive, central memory and Treg TCRB repertoires that were more similar. TCRB CDR3 length was moderately but significantly reduced in all four CD4+ subsets of Type 1 diabetes patients. Overrepresentation of cells with high TCR expression could result from cDNA sequencing.

V gave up 0 bases and J gave up 2 bases, with 11 bases separating them. Germline CDR1 and CDR2: SGHNT and YYREEE (reference sequence). This CDR3 contains 15 residues. On this clone: Its antigen is currently unknown.

As every portion of the isolated RNA was reverse transcribed, the sequencing read expressed TCRB transcripts. Sequenced by immunoSEQ multiplex PCR; TCRdb stores in-frame clones only, minus some. The sample has fewer than 550,000 clones, more than 9.5% seen once; the top ten hold 0.04% to 0.05%. Each of the CD4+ naive, central memory, regulatory and stem cell-like memory populations was sorted via CD45RO/CCR7/CD25/CD127/CD95/CD27. This chain uses TRBV5-4 with TRBJ1-2; the D gene is possibly TRBD1 (6 bases). The sample taken for sequencing was naive CD4+ T cells from blood. This TCR derives from a woman under 30 in good health. The CDR3 region is CASSLVGQRNYGYTF. The CDR3 coding sequence is TGTGCCAGCAGCTTGGTAGGACAGCGGAACTATGGCTACACCTTC.